This T cell receptor beta chain emerged from a study of shared clonotypes between healthy human individuals. About the research overall: Each donor's CD8 memory used one plate, CD8 naive two, each CD4 subset three. Study-wide results and limits: Compared with memory subsets, naive subsets generally had larger estimated richness.

Measured with immunoSEQ multiplex PCR; TCRdb has only the in-frame clones, and not every one. The repertoire has under 750,000 clones, roughly 72% of them found once; the top ten carry more than 1.5%. CDR1 and CDR2 from the germline V gene are MNHEY and SMNVEV (reference sequence). The CDR3 contains 13 residues. The V and J ends lost 5 bases and 4 bases respectively, with 9 bases between them. About this clone: Its specificity is unknown.

The chain employs TRBV27 and TRBJ2-1; no reliable D call. The clonotype originates from a woman under 40 in good health. Sequenced input: memory CD4+ T cells sorted from blood. As to subset: CD45RA-negative fraction. The CDR3, as DNA: TGTGCCAGCAGTCCCAACAGATACAATGAGCAGTTCTTC. Translated, it gives CASSPNRYNEQFF.